These 30 T cell receptor beta chains came from one sample sequenced in a study of shared clonotypes between healthy human individuals. Here immunoSEQ multiplex PCR was the method, and the copy in TCRdb shows in-frame clones only, minus some. The sample consists of some 580,000 clones, almost 97% of them appearing once. The sample was naive CD4+ T cells sorted from blood. The subset is: CD45RA+ positively selected. The receptors come from a woman between 25 and 40 years old in good health.

The chain links TRBV5-1 to TRBJ2-7; 13 bases line up with TRBD2. CDR1 and CDR2 from the germline V gene are SGHRS and YFSETQ. Trimming cost V 7 bases and J 7 bases; bases outside gene matches: 5. CDR3 length: 13 amino acids. CDR3 loop: CASWTSGSREQYF. The DNA for the CDR3 is TGCGCCAGCTGGACTAGCGGGAGTCGAGAGCAGTACTTC.

This sequence joins TRBV19 and TRBJ1-1; D not resolved. Germline values: CDR1 LNHDA, CDR2 SQIVND (reference sequence). The CDR3 loop spans 13 amino acids. V was pared by 7 bases and J by 5 bases, with 14 bases between. The CDR3 nucleotides read TGTGCCAGTATGGAGCAGGCCTTTACTGAAGCTTTCTTT. This gives the protein CASMEQAFTEAFF.

The chain couples TRBV5-4 to TRBJ2-1; the match to TRBD2 covers 10 bases. Germline CDR1 reads SGHNT; CDR2 reads YYREEE (reference sequence). This CDR3 spans 16 amino acids. The V and J ends lost 5 bases and 4 bases, in that order; junction bases with no gene match: 9. CDR3 nucleotide sequence: TGTGCCAGCAGTAGAAGCGGGAGGGCCGTGTACAATGAGCAGTTCTTC. Protein sequence: CASSRSGRAVYNEQFF.

The chain is built from TRBV5-1 and TRBJ1-1; the D gene is possibly TRBD1 (5 bases). The V and J ends lost 0 bases and 5 bases respectively, with 8 bases between them. Germline lookup yields CDR1 SGHRS and CDR2 YFSETQ. This CDR3 comprises 13 residues. Here the CDR3 reads CASSLVKGTEAFF. DNA for the CDR3: TGCGCCAGCAGCTTGGTAAAGGGGACTGAAGCTTTCTTT.

J is TRBJ2-7 and V is TRBV28; 12 bases agree with TRBD2. The CDR3 sequence is 17 residues long. Germline values: CDR1 MDHEN, CDR2 SYDVKM. The trim removed 6 bases at V and 5 bases at J, leaving 14 bases unmatched. CDR3 bases: TGTGCCAGCAGCTCTCCTAGCGGGAGGGGTAGGGGCCACGAGCAGTACTTC. This encodes CASSSPSGRGRGHEQYF. The full variable domain, its missing parts supplied by reference TRBV28 and TRBJ2-7, is DVKVTQSSRYLVKRTGEKVFLECVQDMDHENMFWYRQDPGLGLRLIYFSYDVKMKEKGDIPEGYSVSREKKERFSLILESASTNQTSMYLCASSSPSGRGRGHEQYFGPGTRLTVT.

The genes are TRBV6-4 and TRBJ1-2; TRBD1 aligns across 10 bases. The CDR3 runs to 17 residues. V was pared by 10 bases and J by 2 bases, with 16 bases of the junction left unmatched. Germline V gene data show CDR1 as MRHNA and CDR2 as SNTAGT. CDR3 in amino acids: CAIPNMTGGQTNYGYTF. CDR3 in DNA: TGTGCCATCCCCAATATGACAGGGGGCCAGACAAACTATGGCTACACCTTC.

The genes are TRBV9 and TRBJ1-2; D may be TRBD1 (5 bases). Germline V gives CDR1 SGDLS, CDR2 YYNGEE. This CDR3 contains 13 residues. The germline V and J ends were trimmed by 0 bases and 8 bases, with 11 bases remaining between them. The CDR3, as DNA: TGTGCCAGCAGCGTAGCACCTAAGGGGGGCTACACCTTC. Encoded protein: CASSVAPKGGYTF.

As regards this clone: Different DNA sequences within this sample yield the same CDR3. The V and J genes are TRBV5-1 and TRBJ1-1; no firm D call. The CDR3 totals 15 residues. CDR1 SGHRS and CDR2 YFSETQ come from the germline V gene. V was cut by 0 bases and J by 2 bases, with 11 bases left in between. The CDR3 reads CASSLARTVNTEAFF. Here the CDR3 DNA reads TGCGCCAGCAGCTTGGCTAGGACGGTTAACACTGAAGCTTTCTTT.

The gene calls are TRBV14 and TRBJ2-2; no reliable D call. Germline assignment: CDR1 SGHDN and CDR2 FVKESK. The CDR3 is made up of 19 amino acids. V lost 5 bases and J 1 base, leaving 23 bases between the germline ends. CDR3 amino acids: CASSLYSTGRRLNTGELFF. DNA of the CDR3: TGTGCCAGCAGCTTATATTCCACCGGGCGACGCTTGAACACCGGGGAGCTGTTTTTT.

V usage is TRBV10-3 and J usage is TRBJ2-5; no reliable D call. The DNA end is a closer match to TRBJ2-7, so the J assignment may be wrong. Looked up from germline, CDR1 is ENHRY and CDR2 is SYGVKD. CDR3 length equals 14 residues. The CDR3 sequence is CAISENSLLLEQYF. CDR3 nucleotides: TGTGCCATCAGTGAGAACTCCCTTTTACTCGAGCAGTACTTC.

This chain uses TRBV5-1 with TRBJ1-2, with 7 bases matching TRBD1. CDR3 length: 13 amino acids. Per the germline V gene, CDR1 is SGHRS and CDR2 is YFSETQ. J lost 4 bases, V lost 4 bases, and 4 bases had no gene match. The CDR3 is CASSKGQTYGYTF. CDR3 bases: TGCGCCAGCAGCAAGGGACAGACCTATGGCTACACCTTC.

The rearrangement uses TRBV6-5 and TRBJ2-4, with D unresolved. Germline-derived CDR1 and CDR2 are MNHEY and SVGAGI. V lost 6 bases and J 0 bases, leaving 9 bases between the germline ends. The CDR3 runs to 14 residues. The CDR3 DNA reads as TGTGCCAGCAGGGCCCCGACAGCCAAAAACATTCAGTACTTC. This encodes CASRAPTAKNIQYF.

This chain connects TRBV5-1 to TRBJ2-2, with a tentative D call TRBD2 (5 bases). The germline gives CDR1 SGHRS, CDR2 YFSETQ. There are 15 residues in the CDR3. Trimming shortened V by 1 base and J by 1 base, and 8 bases separated the two germline ends. CDR3 residues: CASSLLLVNTGELFF. CDR3 nucleotide sequence: TGCGCCAGCAGCTTGCTACTAGTGAACACCGGGGAGCTGTTTTTT. Variable domain in full (rest from reference TRBV5-1 and TRBJ2-2): KAGVTQTPRYLIKTRGQQVTLSCSPISGHRSVSWYQQTPGQGLQFLFEYFSETQRNKGNFPGRFSGRQFSNSRSEMNVSTLELGDSALYLCASSLLLVNTGELFFGEGSRLTVL.

This clone appeared once. The rearrangement joins TRBV28 to TRBJ2-5; TRBD1 might be the D (6 bases). Between the trimmed V and J ends, which lost 4 bases and 2 bases, there was a span of 11 bases. This CDR3 is 14 amino acids long. Germline CDR1 MDHEN, CDR2 SYDVKM. As DNA, the CDR3 is TGTGCCAGCAGTTCTGGACAGCTACAAGAGACCCAGTACTTC. Its protein is CASSSGQLQETQYF. Based on the CDR3 plus reference TRBV28 and TRBJ2-5, the full variable domain is DVKVTQSSRYLVKRTGEKVFLECVQDMDHENMFWYRQDPGLGLRLIYFSYDVKMKEKGDIPEGYSVSREKKERFSLILESASTNQTSMYLCASSSGQLQETQYFGPGTRLLVL.

V usage is TRBV5-1 and J usage is TRBJ2-7; D is possibly TRBD2 (6 bases). The germline gives CDR1 SGHRS, CDR2 YFSETQ. CDR3 length: 14 residues. The V end lost 0 bases, the J end lost 1 base, and 8 bases lay between the germline ends. The CDR3 DNA is TGCGCCAGCAGCTTGGGGGACTGGTCCTACGAGCAGTACTTC. Amino acid sequence: CASSLGDWSYEQYF.

V is TRBV13 and J is TRBJ2-7; unclear D gene. The CDR3 has 14 residues. The V end lost 5 bases, the J end lost 0 bases, and 11 bases lay between the germline ends. The germline gives CDR1 PRHDT, CDR2 FYEKMQ (reference sequence). CDR3 DNA sequence: TGTGCCAGCAGCCCCGACTCGAGCTCCTACGAGCAGTACTTC. This encodes CASSPDSSSYEQYF. The full variable domain, with the rest looked up from reference TRBV13 and TRBJ2-7, is AAGVIQSPRHLIKEKRETATLKCYPIPRHDTVYWYQQGPGQDPQFLISFYEKMQSDKGSIPDRFSAQQFSDYHSELNMSSLELGDSALYFCASSPDSSSYEQYFGPGTRLTVT.

The chain links TRBV2 to TRBJ2-2; D tentatively fits TRBD1 or TRBD2 (5 bases each). V was clipped by 4 bases and J by 5 bases, with 14 bases between them. There are 15 residues in the CDR3. In germline, CDR1 is SNHLY, CDR2 FYNNEI. The CDR3 region is CASSVGAASTGELFF. The CDR3 region has the DNA TGTGCCAGCAGTGTCGGGGCGGCGAGTACCGGGGAGCTGTTTTTT. Filled out from reference TRBV2 and TRBJ2-2, the complete variable domain reads EPEVTQTPSHQVTQMGQEVILRCVPISNHLYFYWYRQILGQKVEFLVSFYNNEISEKSEIFDDQFSVERPDGSNFTLKIRSTKLEDSAMYFCASSVGAASTGELFFGEGSRLTVL.

The rearrangement uses TRBV6-4 and TRBJ2-2, with unresolved D. This CDR3 has 13 amino acids. Trimming took 3 bases from V and 5 from J, leaving 7 bases between them. The germline CDR1 and CDR2 sequences are MRHNA and SNTAGT. CDR3 loop: CASSEPPTGELFF. The CDR3 coding sequence is TGTGCCAGCAGTGAACCTCCGACCGGGGAGCTGTTTTTT.

The chain employs TRBV28 and TRBJ1-5; possible D gene TRBD1, 6 bases. Germline V gene sequence: CDR1 MDHEN, CDR2 SYDVKM. This CDR3 is built from 12 residues. Trimming took off 6 bases at V and 6 bases at J, with 9 bases between the two ends. CDR3 coding DNA: TGTGCCAGCAGGTCGGGGGCTCAGCCCCAGCATTTT. This codes for CASRSGAQPQHF.

The chain is built from TRBV19 and TRBJ1-1; a weak D match, TRBD1 (5 bases). The length of the CDR3 is 14 residues. Deletions cut 9 bases from V and 8 bases from J, with 22 bases between. Germline-derived CDR1 and CDR2 are LNHDA and SQIVND (reference sequence). CDR3 region: CASRLGGGVWEAFF. In DNA, the CDR3 is TGTGCCAGCCGGCTCGGGGGTGGGGTCTGGGAAGCTTTCTTT.

The V call is TRBV7-9, the J call TRBJ2-7; 11 nucleotides line up with TRBD2. CDR1 is SEHNR, CDR2 FQNEAQ, per germline (reference sequence). V shed 2 bases and J 4 bases; nucleotides not matched to a gene: 4. This CDR3 has 15 residues. In DNA form, the CDR3 reads TGTGCCAGCAGCTTAAGTACTAGCGGGAGATACGAGCAGTACTTC. It codes for CASSLSTSGRYEQYF.

This clone appeared a few times. The V gene is TRBV6-1, the J gene TRBJ1-4; D is unclear. The CDR3 loop spans 15 amino acids. Trimming took 2 bases from V and 1 from J, leaving 8 bases between them. Looked up from germline, CDR1 is MNHNS and CDR2 is SASEGT. Here the CDR3 DNA reads TGTGCCAGCAGTGAAACGGACGGAACTAATGAAAAACTGTTTTTT. Amino acid sequence: CASSETDGTNEKLFF.

This clone was picked up one time. The same CDR3 also results from other DNA sequences found in this sample. The V and J genes are TRBV28 and TRBJ1-5; no firm D call. The CDR3 has 11 amino acids. V lost 2 bases, J lost 5 bases, and 1 base lay in between. The germline gives CDR1 MDHEN, CDR2 SYDVKM. This chain's CDR3 is CASSLDQPQHF. CDR3 coding DNA: TGTGCCAGCAGTTTAGATCAGCCCCAGCATTTT.

The rearrangement links TRBV23-1 to TRBJ2-1; 11 nucleotides align to TRBD2. TRBV23-1 counts as an open reading frame of uncertain function. The V gene end was trimmed by 10 bases and the J gene end by 4 bases; junction bases not matched to a gene: 18. This CDR3 comprises 18 residues. This chain's CDR3 is CANPSRTETSGSYNEQFF. In DNA, the CDR3 is TGCGCCAACCCGTCCAGGACAGAAACTAGCGGGAGTTACAATGAGCAGTTCTTC.

The chain links TRBV7-9 to TRBJ1-6; D is perhaps TRBD1 (5 bases). Germline assignment: CDR1 SEHNR and CDR2 FQNEAQ (reference sequence). The CDR3 is made up of 13 amino acids. Between the trimmed V and J ends, which lost 11 bases and 6 bases, there was a span of 14 bases. Here the CDR3 DNA reads TGTGCCGGACATCAGGACATTAATTCACCCCTCCACTTT. This sequence encodes CAGHQDINSPLHF.

The chain uses TRBV27 and TRBJ2-3; D remains unclear. The CDR3 contains 16 residues. Germline V gene sequence: CDR1 MNHEY, CDR2 SMNVEV (reference sequence). V was trimmed by 3 bases and J by 6 bases, leaving 19 bases between them. The CDR3 nucleotides are TGTGCCAGCAGTTTTAATAGCTATCCCAGGTCGGATACGCAGTATTTT. This encodes CASSFNSYPRSDTQYF.

The rearrangement uses TRBV10-3 and TRBJ2-7, with 7 bases identical to TRBD1. The CDR3 extends over 14 amino acids. Germline values: CDR1 ENHRY, CDR2 SYGVKD. J was trimmed by 4 bases and V by 3 bases; bases with no gene match: 6. CDR3 sequence (DNA): TGTGCCATCAGTGAAGGACAGGAATCGTACGAGCAGTACTTC. It translates to CAISEGQESYEQYF.

V gene TRBV27 combines with J gene TRBJ2-3; 12 nucleotides match TRBD2. The germline V gene encodes CDR1 MNHEY and CDR2 SMNVEV (reference sequence). The CDR3 extends over 15 amino acids. Trimming cost V 6 bases and J 4 bases; bases outside gene matches: 5. The CDR3 region is CASSASGRASDTQYF. The DNA for the CDR3 is TGTGCCAGCAGCGCTAGCGGGAGGGCTTCAGATACGCAGTATTTT.

About this clone: The same CDR3 is also encoded by other DNA sequences in this sample. V and J are TRBV28 and TRBJ2-7; D gene ambiguous. Germline assignment: CDR1 MDHEN and CDR2 SYDVKM. Trimming cost V 6 bases and J 2 bases, with 5 bases left between them. The length of the CDR3 is 11 residues. The CDR3 nucleotides read TGTGCCAGCAGGTCTCCCTACGAGCAGTACTTC. This sequence encodes CASRSPYEQYF.

The rearrangement uses TRBV9 and TRBJ2-7; maybe TRBD1 (5 bases). V gave up 4 bases and J gave up 2 bases, with 19 bases separating them. Germline values: CDR1 SGDLS, CDR2 YYNGEE. There are 16 residues in the CDR3. The CDR3 DNA reads TGTGCCAGCAGCCCCAAGCTCGGGCAGGGCGCCTACGAGCAGTACTTC. It is translated as CASSPKLGQGAYEQYF.